The rows below give T cell receptor beta chains drawn from one sample of a study of shared clonotypes between healthy human individuals. The method was immunoSEQ multiplex PCR; TCRdb's version includes in-frame clones alone and lacks a portion of them. The repertoire holds about 960,000 clones, with about three quarters as singletons. The sequencing sample was made of memory CD4+ T cells sorted from blood. These receptors were collected from a man younger than 35 in good health. Each CDR3 is given with its conserved first and last residue.

V	J	CDR3
TRBV5-4	TRBJ1-3	CASSPEGPAVSGNTIYF
TRBV2	TRBJ2-3	CASSRDIWQTDTQYF
TRBV7-2	TRBJ1-4	CASRTFNRATNEKLFF
TRBV10-3	TRBJ2-7	CAISGGNYEQYF
TRBV30	TRBJ2-7	CAWSGLAGGEQYF
TRBV27	TRBJ2-7	CASSLRWGAGLYEQYF
TRBV10-1	TRBJ1-1	CASSESYGTTTEAFF
TRBV5-1	TRBJ2-5	CASFLDRGETQYF
TRBV7-9	TRBJ2-6	CASSLVTIRGANVLTF
TRBV6-5	TRBJ2-5	CASSEVGTQYF
TRBV4-3	TRBJ2-1	CASSQARETNNEQFF
TRBV5-1	TRBJ2-5	CASRTGEETQYF
TRBV4-1	TRBJ1-2	CASSQGQRDHYGYTF
TRBV19	TRBJ2-1	CASSVKTGYPYNEQFF
TRBV5-4	TRBJ2-7	CASSLAGDRPSYEQYF
TRBV6-5	TRBJ1-1	CASSPGGGRGEAFF
TRBV29-1	TRBJ2-7	CSVGEGPYEQYF
TRBV7-2	TRBJ1-1	CASSPGGTGVIEAFF
TRBV19	TRBJ2-7	CASRKGSTDEQYF
TRBV25-1	TRBJ1-1	CASSDRPNTEAFF
TRBV11-2	TRBJ1-4	CASSLGLRGNEKLFF
TRBV29-1	TRBJ1-3	CSAGTDFSGNTIYF
TRBV4-1	TRBJ2-3	CASSQQTAADTQYF
TRBV9	TRBJ2-2	CASNQAANTGELFF
TRBV20-1	TRBJ2-2	CSASLAGELFF
TRBV15	TRBJ2-7	CATSRDGAASSYEQYF
TRBV7-9	TRBJ2-7	CASSPGRTFNEQYF
TRBV6-5	TRBJ1-6	CASSPGIRNSPLHF
TRBV9	TRBJ2-3	CASSTGLTTSTDTQYF
TRBV11-2	TRBJ1-1	CASSLVAGGAFF
TRBV29-1	TRBJ1-2	CSVQEGPKSVYGYTF